What follows are 23 T cell receptor beta chains derived from one specimen sequenced in a study of T cell repertoires in cytomegalovirus infection. These receptors are not linked to any known antigen. Each CDR3 protein is one row after TCRdb ran MiXCR on the reads. The sample yields about 920,000 distinct CDR3 sequences, roughly 31% seen once. This specimen was cultured CD8+ T cells from PBMCs, taken from culture after CMV antigen stimulation. These receptors were collected from a human donor in good health (CMV status not recorded). Some clones in this sample may be carry-over from other donors' samples.

This clonotype appeared many times. This sequence joins TRBV7-8 and TRBJ1-1; no clear D gene. The V and J ends lost 5 bases and 3 bases respectively, with 13 bases between them. The CDR3 consists of 14 residues. The V gene's germline CDR1 is SGHVS and CDR2 FQNEAQ. CDR3 sequence: CASSLGPWDTEAFF. CDR3 DNA: TGTGCCAGCAGCCTTGGCCCGTGGGACACTGAAGCTTTCTTT.

The V and J genes are TRBV9 and TRBJ2-3; a possible D gene is TRBD2 (6 bases). Germline loops: CDR1 SGDLS, CDR2 YYNGEE. The CDR3 spans 15 residues. V lost 0 bases, J lost 5 bases, and 13 bases lay in between. CDR3 residues: CASSVEAQEGDTQYF. Here the CDR3 DNA reads TGTGCCAGCAGCGTAGAGGCGCAGGAGGGAGATACGCAGTATTTT. The full variable domain, its missing parts supplied by reference TRBV9 and TRBJ2-3, is DSGVTQTPKHLITATGQRVTLRCSPRSGDLSVYWYQQSLDQGLQFLIQYYNGEERAKGNILERFSAQQFPDLHSELNLSSLELGDSALYFCASSVEAQEGDTQYFGPGTRLTVL.

V gene TRBV18 combines with J gene TRBJ2-7; possible D gene TRBD1, 5 bases. V gave up 6 bases and J gave up 3 bases, with 9 bases separating them. CDR1 and CDR2 (germline): KGHSH, LQKENI. The CDR3 is made up of 12 amino acids. This chain's CDR3 is CASSPDIYEQYF. The CDR3 DNA reads as TGTGCCAGCTCCCCGGACATCTACGAGCAGTACTTC.

The chain joins TRBV12-3 or TRBV12-4 to TRBJ1-1; D uncertain. Trimming stripped 4 bases from V and 5 bases from J, with 8 bases between. This CDR3 is 12 amino acids long. Here the CDR3 reads CASSSMFTEAFF. The CDR3, as DNA: TGTGCCAGCAGTTCCATGTTTACTGAAGCTTTCTTT.

This clonotype was detected many times. The rearrangement links TRBV7-8 to TRBJ2-7; D is perhaps TRBD2 (7 bases). Germline V CDR1 and CDR2: SGHVS, FQNEAQ. Trimming left V 1 base short and J 3 bases short, with 13 bases between. The CDR3 sequence is 15 residues long. CDR3 region: CASSLEEGGLYEQYF. The CDR3 DNA reads as TGTGCCAGCAGCTTAGAGGAGGGGGGGCTCTACGAGCAGTACTTC.

This clonotype was seen repeatedly, ten times or more. The chain uses TRBV27 and TRBJ1-5; the D is unclear. The CDR3 has 14 residues. Trimming shortened V by 6 bases and J by 0 bases, and 9 bases separated the two germline ends. Germline V CDR1 and CDR2: MNHEY, SMNVEV (reference sequence). CDR3 protein: CASSLLSSNQPQHF. In DNA, the CDR3 is TGTGCCAGCAGCTTACTCAGTAGCAATCAGCCCCAGCATTTT.

This clonotype has just a few counts. The genes are TRBV5-4 and TRBJ2-1; TRBD1 might be the D (7 bases). V lost 4 bases to trimming and J lost 2 bases, with 16 bases between them. CDR3 length equals 16 residues. Per germline, CDR1 SGHNT and CDR2 YYREEE (reference sequence). The CDR3, as DNA: TGTGCCAGCAGCGCAAGCCAGGGGGGACCCTACAATGAGCAGTTCTTC. It encodes CASSASQGGPYNEQFF.

CDR3 nucleotide sequence: TGTGCCAGCAGCTTAGGGAGCTTGGGACAGCCGAGCACAGATACGCAGTATTTT. Translation: CASSLGSLGQPSTDTQYF. The chain combines TRBV11-2 with TRBJ2-3; 7 bases align to TRBD1. Germline trimming cut 1 base from V and 0 bases from J; bases unmatched to any gene: 10. This CDR3 has 18 amino acids. The germline gives CDR1 SGHAT, CDR2 FQNNGV.

In its sample, this clonotype was seen many times. CDR3 bases: TGTGCCAGCAGTTCCGGGACAGGGTTTTCCTACAATGAGCAGTTCTTC. It codes for CASSSGTGFSYNEQFF. The genes are TRBV7-8 and TRBJ2-1; 9 nucleotides match TRBD1. CDR1 SGHVS and CDR2 FQNEAQ come from the germline V gene. V trimming: 6 bases; J trimming: 1 base; junction bases outside the gene matches: 7. There are 16 residues in the CDR3.

This clonotype was observed a few times. The chain uses TRBV15 and TRBJ1-1, with 10 bases identical to TRBD1. The ends lost 2 bases at V and 8 bases at J; junction bases unmatched: 8. This CDR3 has 15 amino acids. Germline V gene data show CDR1 as LNHNV and CDR2 as YYDKDF (reference sequence). In DNA, the CDR3 is TGTGCCACCAGCAGAACTCGACAGGGGGCGGTGGAAGCTTTCTTT. It codes for CATSRTRQGAVEAFF.

The chain is built from TRBV15 and TRBJ2-7; tentatively, D is TRBD2 (5 bases). The V end was cut by 0 bases, the J end by 0 bases, with 9 bases between. The germline V gene has CDR1 LNHNV and CDR2 YYDKDF (reference sequence). The CDR3 loop spans 15 amino acids. CDR3 DNA sequence: TGTGCCACCAGCAGAGATCGGAGGAGCTCCTACGAGCAGTACTTC. Translation: CATSRDRRSSYEQYF.

Notes on this clonotype: Being one base from a much bigger clone, this may be a read error. The J gene is TRBJ2-7, the V gene TRBV15; a weak D match, TRBD1 (5 bases). CDR1 and CDR2 from the germline V gene are LNHNV and YYDKDF (reference sequence). The CDR3 totals 15 residues. The CDR3 is CVTSGEWGRTYEQYF. CDR3 sequence (DNA): TGTGTCACCTCCGGCGAATGGGGCCGAACCTACGAGCAGTACTTC.

In its sample, this clonotype was seen a few times. The genes are TRBV19 and TRBJ1-2; weak D call: TRBD1 (5 bases). CDR3 length: 13 amino acids. Trimming took off 0 bases at V and 6 bases at J, with 8 bases between the two ends. Looked up from germline, CDR1 is LNHDA and CDR2 is SQIVND (reference sequence). For the CDR3, the DNA is TGTGCCAGTAGTATAGAGACAGCAGATGGCTACACCTTC. Translating gives CASSIETADGYTF.

This clonotype was found many times. This sequence joins TRBV6-1 and TRBJ2-1; 11 nucleotides agree with TRBD1. V trimming: 5 bases; J trimming: 9 bases; junction bases outside the gene matches: 6. The CDR3 runs to 14 residues. Germline V lookup: CDR1 MNHNS, CDR2 SASEGT. The CDR3 region is CASSSGTGGIEQFF. The CDR3 DNA is TGTGCCAGCAGTTCCGGGACAGGGGGGATTGAGCAGTTCTTC.

A few counts support this clonotype. The chain carries TRBV7-6 and TRBJ1-4; no clear D. Per the germline V gene, CDR1 is SGHVS and CDR2 is FNYEAQ. Trimming removed 1 base from V and 0 bases from J, with 12 bases in between. The CDR3 is made up of 17 amino acids. The CDR3 is CASSLGARRPTNEKLFF. Here the CDR3 DNA reads TGTGCCAGCAGCTTAGGGGCGAGAAGGCCAACTAATGAAAAACTGTTTTTT. Drawing the rest from reference TRBV7-6 and TRBJ1-4, the complete variable domain is GAGVSQSPRYKVTKRGQDVALRCDPISGHVSLYWYRQALGQGPEFLTYFNYEAQQDKSGLPNDRFSAERPEGSISTLTIQRTEQRDSAMYRCASSLGARRPTNEKLFFGSGTQLSVL.

V gene TRBV27 combines with J gene TRBJ2-3, with D possibly matching TRBD2 (5 bases). The CDR3 length is 16 residues. V lost 5 bases to trimming and J lost 2 bases, with 17 bases between them. Germline CDR1 MNHEY, CDR2 SMNVEV (reference sequence). CDR3 sequence (DNA): TGTGCCAGCAGTCGGGCGGCGGGTGGTGACACAGATACGCAGTATTTT. Encoded protein: CASSRAAGGDTDTQYF.

This rearrangement joins TRBV29-1 to TRBJ2-1; 9 positions agree with TRBD1. The J segment lost 4 bases and the V segment lost 4 bases, leaving 5 bases of the junction unmatched. The CDR3 is 14 amino acids. The germline gives CDR1 SQVTM, CDR2 ANQGSEA. The CDR3 reads CSVASGTGYNEQFF. As DNA, the CDR3 is TGCAGCGTTGCCTCCGGGACAGGGTACAATGAGCAGTTCTTC.

This clonotype was recorded a few times. The junction and the germline gene differ at one end; a read error may be behind it. This chain connects TRBV7-7 to TRBJ2-7; either TRBD1 or TRBD2 may supply D (5 bases each). The CDR3 length is 15 residues. Germline lookup yields CDR1 SSHAT and CDR2 FNYEAQ (reference sequence). The DNA for the CDR3 is TGTGCTAGCAGCTTAGGGGATAGCGTAGCCTACGAGCAGTACTTC. Amino acid sequence: CASSLGDSVAYEQYF.

V gene TRBV27 combines with J gene TRBJ2-7, with a weak D call TRBD2 (5 bases). The CDR3 sequence is 12 residues long. V lost 10 bases and J 0 bases, leaving 10 bases between the germline ends. Germline V gene lookup returns CDR1 MNHEY and CDR2 SMNVEV (reference sequence). CDR3 sequence (DNA): TGTGCCACCGGGGTGACCTCCTACGAGCAGTACTTC. This translates into CATGVTSYEQYF.

This clonotype has just a few counts. V usage is TRBV5-4 and J usage is TRBJ2-7; 10 nucleotides align to TRBD1. The CDR3 has 15 amino acids. The junction had 10 bases not matched to a gene; V was cut back by 4 bases and J by 6 bases. CDR1 is SGHNT, CDR2 YYREEE, per germline (reference sequence). The CDR3 loop reads CASSPRDRGVLEQYF. In nucleotides, the CDR3 is TGTGCCAGCAGCCCCCGGGACAGGGGAGTTCTCGAGCAGTACTTC.

The V and J genes are TRBV20-1 and TRBJ2-1, with 9 positions matching TRBD2. Losses at the gene ends were 2 bases for V and 3 bases for J; bases not matched to a gene: 5. The CDR3 extends over 15 amino acids. CDR1 is DFQATT, CDR2 SNEGSKA, per germline (reference sequence). This CDR3 reads CSARTEAGGYNEQFF. The CDR3 nucleotides read TGCAGTGCTAGAACCGAAGCGGGGGGCTACAATGAGCAGTTCTTC.

This clonotype was seen more than once but under ten times. The chain is built from TRBV27 and TRBJ1-1; D ambiguous. CDR1 is MNHEY, CDR2 SMNVEV, per germline (reference sequence). The CDR3 is 14 residues long. With 2 bases removed from V and 0 bases from J, the gap between germline ends came to 7 bases. The CDR3 DNA follows: TGTGCCAGCAGTTTACAGGTTATGAACACTGAAGCTTTCTTT. Protein sequence: CASSLQVMNTEAFF.

The rearrangement links TRBV2 to TRBJ1-4; 9 positions match TRBD1. This CDR3 has 15 amino acids. V lost 5 bases, J lost 7 bases, and 8 bases stayed unmatched. The germline V gene encodes CDR1 SNHLY and CDR2 FYNNEI. This CDR3 is CASSLQGAQIEKLFF. Here the CDR3 DNA reads TGTGCCAGCAGTCTACAGGGGGCGCAAATTGAAAAACTGTTTTTT.